This TCR beta chain is from a study of shared clonotypes between healthy human individuals. Notes on the study in general: Clonotypes shared by all four donors outscored non-shared clonotypes in generation probability.

This CDR3 has 15 residues. J lost 3 bases, V lost 5 bases, and 9 bases had no gene match. In germline, CDR1 is MNHEY, CDR2 SMNVEV (reference sequence). This clone was seen only once. Antigen specificity is unknown. Using immunoSEQ multiplex PCR, the repertoire was profiled, and TCRdb retains in-frame clones only, with some absent. The repertoire consists of just over 2,000,000 clones, with 95% occurring once and the leading ten covering 0.1% to 0.15%. The chain joins TRBV27 to TRBJ2-7, with 8 bases that match TRBD1. The source material was naive CD4+ T cells sorted from blood. The sample's subset: CD45RA+ positively selected. The sequence derives from a man between 18 and 35 years old in good health. CDR3 nucleotides: TGTGCCAGCAGTCCGACGGGGACAGGCGGCTACGAGCAGTACTTC. It yields the protein CASSPTGTGGYEQYF.